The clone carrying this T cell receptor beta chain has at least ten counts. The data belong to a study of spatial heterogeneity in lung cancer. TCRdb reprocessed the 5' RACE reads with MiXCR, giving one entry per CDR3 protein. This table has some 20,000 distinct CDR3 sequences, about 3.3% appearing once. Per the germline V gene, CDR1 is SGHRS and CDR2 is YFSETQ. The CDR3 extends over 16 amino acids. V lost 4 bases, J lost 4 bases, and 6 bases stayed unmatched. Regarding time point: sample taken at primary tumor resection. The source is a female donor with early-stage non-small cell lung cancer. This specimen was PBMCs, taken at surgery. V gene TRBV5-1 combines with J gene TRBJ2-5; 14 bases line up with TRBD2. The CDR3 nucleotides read TGCGCCAGCAGCAGCGGGACTAGCGGGAGTGCAGAGACCCAGTACTTC. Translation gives CASSSGTSGSAETQYF.